These 13 T cell receptor beta chains came from one sample sequenced in a study of cytomegalovirus exposure and HLA in healthy donors. The PCR employed 60 Vbeta primers together with 13 Jbeta primers. The method was immunoSEQ multiplex PCR; TCRdb's version includes in-frame clones alone and lacks a portion of them. This sample has approximately 88,000 clones; under 65% occur once, and the top ten carry more than 2.5%. The sample comprised PBMCs. Receptors were obtained from a man in his 60s in good health and CMV-seronegative.

The chain has TRBV28 and TRBJ2-7; 8 bases map to TRBD1. The CDR3 is 14 residues long. Per the germline V gene, CDR1 is MDHEN and CDR2 is SYDVKM. The trim removed 6 bases at V and 6 bases at J, leaving 10 bases unmatched. This CDR3 reads CASRAGQVGSEQYF. The CDR3 nucleotides are TGTGCCAGCAGGGCGGGACAGGTTGGGAGCGAGCAGTACTTC.

The rearrangement uses TRBV5-4 and TRBJ1-2; D might be TRBD1 (5 bases). Germline-derived CDR1 and CDR2 are SGHNT and YYREEE (reference sequence). The CDR3 has 13 residues. The V end was cut by 4 bases, the J end by 4 bases, with 11 bases between. The DNA of the CDR3 is TGTGCCAGCAGCCAGGTGGGGCTCTATGGCTACACCTTC. Its protein is CASSQVGLYGYTF.

V is TRBV20-1 and J is TRBJ1-1; D unresolved. The CDR3 loop spans 11 amino acids. Trimming cost V 4 bases and J 1 base, with 4 bases left between them. In germline, CDR1 is DFQATT, CDR2 SNEGSKA (reference sequence). The CDR3 DNA reads TGCAGTGCTAAACAGAACACTGAAGCTTTCTTT. The encoded protein is CSAKQNTEAFF.

This chain connects TRBV6-1 to TRBJ2-1; no clear D. This CDR3 comprises 12 residues. The germline V gene encodes CDR1 MNHNS and CDR2 SASEGT. V gave up 4 bases and J gave up 5 bases, with 6 bases separating them. The DNA for the CDR3 is TGTGCCAGCAGTGCGGTGAACAATGAGCAGTTCTTC. Protein product: CASSAVNNEQFF.

The J gene is TRBJ1-2, the V gene TRBV7-9; D might be TRBD1 (5 bases). The germline CDR1 and CDR2 sequences are SEHNR and FQNEAQ (reference sequence). Trimming shortened V by 5 bases and J by 0 bases, and 10 bases separated the two germline ends. The CDR3 is 14 amino acids. The CDR3 coding sequence is TGTGCCAGCAGCGCAGGGAACTCTAACTATGGCTACACCTTC. Its translation is CASSAGNSNYGYTF.

This clone was recorded a few times. This specimen includes other DNA sequences encoding the same CDR3. V usage is TRBV6-1 and J usage is TRBJ1-2; 10 bases agree with TRBD1. The CDR3 length is 14 residues. The V and J ends lost 3 bases and 3 bases, in that order; junction bases with no gene match: 1. The germline V gene has CDR1 MNHNS and CDR2 SASEGT. CDR3: CASSETGGDYGYTF. CDR3 in DNA: TGTGCCAGCAGTGAGACAGGGGGCGACTATGGCTACACCTTC.

The chain joins TRBV7-2 to TRBJ1-2, with TRBD1 as a possible D gene (6 bases). The CDR3 has 13 residues. The V end lost 2 bases, the J end lost 4 bases, and 8 bases lay between the germline ends. Germline V gene sequence: CDR1 SGHTA, CDR2 FQGNSA. CDR3 DNA sequence: TGTGCCAGCAGCTTATTAGGGGGCTATGGCTACACCTTC. Translating it yields CASSLLGGYGYTF.

This clone was picked up a small number of times. This chain links TRBV5-1 with TRBJ1-4; tentative D call: TRBD1 (6 bases). Germline V gene data show CDR1 as SGHRS and CDR2 as YFSETQ. Trimming shortened V by 0 bases and J by 8 bases, and 20 bases separated the two germline ends. CDR3 length: 17 residues. CDR3 coding DNA: TGCGCCAGCAGCTTGGGAACTCGCGGGGGCGCGGGCGAAAAACTGTTTTTT. This encodes CASSLGTRGGAGEKLFF. The full variable domain, in which reference TRBV5-1 and TRBJ1-4 provide the parts outside the CDR3, is KAGVTQTPRYLIKTRGQQVTLSCSPISGHRSVSWYQQTPGQGLQFLFEYFSETQRNKGNFPGRFSGRQFSNSRSEMNVSTLELGDSALYLCASSLGTRGGAGEKLFFGSGTQLSVL.

This clone has only a few counts. CDR3 sequence reads: CASRRDSYGYTF. The CDR3 DNA follows: TGTGCCAGCAGACGAGACAGCTATGGCTACACCTTC. V gene TRBV6-1 combines with J gene TRBJ1-2; a weak D match, TRBD1 (5 bases). Trimming took off 6 bases at V and 4 bases at J, with 9 bases between the two ends. The CDR3 is 12 amino acids. Per germline, CDR1 MNHNS and CDR2 SASEGT.

This clone turned up a few times. The gene calls are TRBV25-1 and TRBJ2-6; D possibly corresponds to TRBD1 (5 bases). This CDR3 comprises 14 residues. Between the trimmed V and J ends, which lost 10 bases and 0 bases, there was a span of 10 bases. Germline V gives CDR1 MGHDK, CDR2 SYGVNS. The CDR3 sequence is CATTTASGANVLTF. Here the CDR3 DNA reads TGTGCCACCACGACAGCCTCTGGGGCCAACGTCCTGACTTTC.

The chain uses TRBV6-4 and TRBJ2-1; 10 bases align to TRBD1. The CDR3 is 15 amino acids. The V gene end was trimmed by 0 bases and the J gene end by 6 bases; junction bases not matched to a gene: 2. Germline values: CDR1 MRHNA, CDR2 SNTAGT. CDR3: CASSDSRTGGNEQFF. As DNA, the CDR3 is TGTGCCAGCAGTGACTCCAGGACAGGGGGCAATGAGCAGTTCTTC.

This clone was observed a few times. The rearrangement joins TRBV15 to TRBJ2-7; 9 bases fit TRBD1. CDR3 length: 16 amino acids. Germline CDR1 reads LNHNV; CDR2 reads YYDKDF (reference sequence). V lost 0 bases to trimming and J lost 2 bases; unmatched junction nucleotides: 5. The CDR3 sequence: CATSRDSGTGTYEQYF. DNA for the CDR3: TGTGCCACCAGCAGAGATTCGGGGACAGGGACCTACGAGCAGTACTTC. The full variable domain, with the rest looked up from reference TRBV15 and TRBJ2-7, is DAMVIQNPRYQVTQFGKPVTLSCSQTLNHNVMYWYQQKSSQAPKLLFHYYDKDFNNEADTPDNFQSRRPNTSFCFLDIRSPGLGDTAMYLCATSRDSGTGTYEQYFGPGTRLTVT.

This sequence joins TRBV7-9 and TRBJ2-5; D perhaps matches TRBD2 (6 bases). This CDR3 is built from 13 residues. Trimming shortened V by 5 bases and J by 4 bases, and 11 bases separated the two germline ends. The germline gives CDR1 SEHNR, CDR2 FQNEAQ (reference sequence). The CDR3 DNA reads as TGTGCCAGCAGCACCCGGGGAGGAGAGACCCAGTACTTC. Translated: CASSTRGGETQYF.